Presented here are 23 T cell receptor beta chains from one specimen sequenced in a study of cytomegalovirus exposure and HLA in healthy donors. Amplification used 60 Vbeta primers and 13 Jbeta primers. TCRdb's table, derived via immunoSEQ multiplex PCR, lists solely in-frame clones and lacks some. The sample carries around 120,000 clones, about 80% recorded once. Sequences were obtained from PBMCs. The receptors here all came from a female donor in good health and CMV-seropositive.

The rearrangement links TRBV5-1 to TRBJ2-3; weak D call: TRBD1 (5 bases). Germline CDR1 SGHRS, CDR2 YFSETQ. This CDR3 comprises 16 residues. Trimming took 0 bases from V and 2 from J, leaving 13 bases between them. In DNA form, the CDR3 reads TGCGCCAGCAGCTTGGCGCAGGGTGCTAACACAGATACGCAGTATTTT. The encoded protein is CASSLAQGANTDTQYF.

This chain links TRBV2 with TRBJ1-5; 9 bases are shared with TRBD1. Unmatched junction bases numbered 4, after V lost 7 bases and J lost 0 bases. CDR3 length equals 15 residues. CDR1 and CDR2 from the germline V gene are SNHLY and FYNNEI. The CDR3 sequence: CASIRDRVSNQPQHF. The CDR3, as DNA: TGTGCCAGCATTAGGGACAGGGTTAGCAATCAGCCCCAGCATTTT.

The chain has TRBV27 and TRBJ2-1; 8 bases are a match to TRBD2. V shed 5 bases and J 9 bases; nucleotides not matched to a gene: 12. Germline V gives CDR1 MNHEY, CDR2 SMNVEV (reference sequence). This CDR3 region has 15 residues. CDR3 region: CASSTIAGTRGEQFF. The CDR3 DNA sequence: TGTGCCAGCAGTACAATAGCGGGGACCCGAGGTGAGCAGTTCTTC.

The V gene is TRBV7-2, the J gene TRBJ1-2; D unresolved. The CDR3 extends over 14 amino acids. V dropped 4 bases and J dropped 4 bases, with 13 bases sitting between them. Per the germline V gene, CDR1 is SGHTA and CDR2 is FQGNSA. The CDR3 nucleotides are TGTGCCAGCAGCTCCTTACCAGTTGGCTATGGCTACACCTTC. This encodes CASSSLPVGYGYTF.

The CDR3 is CASSRFPGWGGNTEAFF. CDR3 in DNA: TGTGCCAGCTCAAGATTCCCAGGTTGGGGGGGAAACACTGAAGCTTTCTTT. V and J are TRBV18 and TRBJ1-1; D might be TRBD1 (5 bases). CDR1 and CDR2 (germline): KGHSH, LQKENI. This CDR3 contains 17 residues. V dropped 5 bases and J dropped 2 bases, with 21 bases sitting between them.

The genes are TRBV7-6 and TRBJ2-2; 9 bases align to TRBD1. This CDR3 has 15 amino acids. The V gene's germline CDR1 is SGHVS and CDR2 FNYEAQ. V gave up 5 bases and J gave up 6 bases; unmatched junction bases: 7. The CDR3 here is CASSRGQGTAGELFF. The DNA for the CDR3 is TGTGCCAGCAGCAGGGGACAGGGAACAGCCGGGGAGCTGTTTTTT. The full variable domain, rest sourced from reference TRBV7-6 and TRBJ2-2, is GAGVSQSPRYKVTKRGQDVALRCDPISGHVSLYWYRQALGQGPEFLTYFNYEAQQDKSGLPNDRFSAERPEGSISTLTIQRTEQRDSAMYRCASSRGQGTAGELFFGEGSRLTVL.

This chain joins TRBV18 and TRBJ1-3; D is ambiguous. The V end lost 3 bases, the J end lost 2 bases, and 14 bases lay between the germline ends. Germline CDR1 KGHSH, CDR2 LQKENI. The CDR3 contains 16 residues. CDR3 sequence: CASSPARLAAGNTIYF. The CDR3 coding sequence is TGTGCCAGCTCACCGGCCCGTTTAGCAGCTGGAAACACCATATATTTT.

V is TRBV4-2 and J is TRBJ2-1; TRBD2 aligns across 14 bases. Germline lookup yields CDR1 LGHNA and CDR2 YNFKEQ. V was pared by 3 bases and J by 8 bases, with 6 bases of the junction left unmatched. The CDR3 has 16 residues. The CDR3 is CASSHGLAGGRDEQFF. Written as DNA, the CDR3 is TGTGCCAGCAGCCACGGACTAGCGGGGGGCAGGGATGAGCAGTTCTTC.

The chain carries TRBV5-1 and TRBJ1-1, with a possible D match to TRBD1 (5 bases). The germline V and J ends were trimmed by 4 bases and 0 bases, with 10 bases remaining between them. Germline CDR1 is SGHRS and CDR2 is YFSETQ. The CDR3 is 14 residues long. The CDR3 reads CASSQGELNTEAFF. DNA for the CDR3: TGCGCCAGCAGCCAAGGGGAACTGAACACTGAAGCTTTCTTT.

A few counts support this clone. The rearrangement links TRBV6-5 to TRBJ2-7; 11 bases align to TRBD1. The CDR3 extends over 15 amino acids. V lost 4 bases, J lost 5 bases, and 7 bases stayed unmatched. Germline values: CDR1 MNHEY, CDR2 SVGAGI. Written as DNA, the CDR3 is TGTGCCAGCAGTTGGGACAGGGGGTCTAGGGACGAGCAGTACTTC. It specifies CASSWDRGSRDEQYF.

The chain combines TRBV6-1 with TRBJ1-4; no reliable D call. Germline CDR1 reads MNHNS; CDR2 reads SASEGT. The CDR3 spans 17 residues. The germline V and J ends were trimmed by 3 bases and 0 bases, with 14 bases remaining between them. The CDR3 nucleotides are TGTGCCAGCAGTGATGGGCGAAACCCTGCAACTAATGAAAAACTGTTTTTT. Its translation: CASSDGRNPATNEKLFF.

This chain uses TRBV7-3 with TRBJ1-2, with 9 bases fitting TRBD1. The ends lost 2 bases at V and 5 bases at J; junction bases unmatched: 12. CDR3 size: 17 residues. CDR1 is SGHTA and CDR2 is FQGTGA in the germline V gene. CDR3 sequence: CASSLGPGQGGSYGYTF. Written as DNA, the CDR3 is TGTGCCAGCAGCTTAGGTCCGGGACAGGGCGGTAGTTATGGCTACACCTTC.

The chain combines TRBV11-2 with TRBJ2-1, with 7 bases lining up with TRBD2. Germline V gene data show CDR1 as SGHAT and CDR2 as FQNNGV. CDR3 size: 13 residues. Trimming cost V 3 bases and J 12 bases; bases outside gene matches: 8. CDR3 protein: CASSFPSGTMQFF. The CDR3 DNA follows: TGTGCCAGCAGCTTCCCCTCCGGGACTATGCAGTTCTTC. Full variable domain (outside the CDR3, taken from reference TRBV11-2 and TRBJ2-1): EAGVAQSPRYKIIEKRQSVAFWCNPISGHATLYWYQQILGQGPKLLIQFQNNGVVDDSQLPKDRFSAERLKGVDSTLKIQPAKLEDSAVYLCASSFPSGTMQFFGPGTRLTVL.

CDR3 sequence (DNA): TGTGCCTGGAGATTCGGGACAGTGAGAGAAAAACTGTTTTTT. Residues: CAWRFGTVREKLFF. The chain uses TRBV30 and TRBJ1-4; 7 positions match TRBD1. The length of the CDR3 is 14 residues. Germline V CDR1 and CDR2: GTSNPN, SVGIG (reference sequence). The trim removed 3 bases at V and 8 bases at J, leaving 9 bases unmatched. The variable domain in full, completed from reference TRBV30 and TRBJ1-4, reads SQTIHQWPATLVQPVGSPLSLECTVEGTSNPNLYWYRQAAGRGLQLLFYSVGIGQISSEVPQNLSASRPQDRQFILSSKKLLLSDSGFYLCAWRFGTVREKLFFGSGTQLSVL.

This chain uses TRBV2 with TRBJ2-2, with D uncertain. The CDR3 has 13 residues. Germline V gene sequence: CDR1 SNHLY, CDR2 FYNNEI. Trimming pared 6 bases from V and 6 bases from J, leaving 11 bases between. The DNA of the CDR3 is TGTGCCAGCAGACCCACTAACTCCGGGGAGCTGTTTTTT. It translates to CASRPTNSGELFF.

This clone occurred once. This rearrangement joins TRBV7-2 to TRBJ2-5; D is ambiguous. Germline CDR1 is SGHTA and CDR2 is FQGNSA. Trimming took 1 base from V and 4 from J, leaving 7 bases between them. The CDR3 contains 13 residues. The CDR3 reads CASSLDNLETQYF. CDR3 coding DNA: TGTGCCAGCAGCTTAGACAACCTAGAGACCCAGTACTTC.

The chain links TRBV6-5 to TRBJ1-1, with D possibly matching TRBD1 (5 bases). V was clipped by 6 bases and J by 1 base, with 12 bases between them. Germline CDR1 reads MNHEY; CDR2 reads SVGAGI. There are 14 residues in the CDR3. The CDR3 loop reads CASSRIGQNTEAFF. The CDR3 DNA is TGTGCCAGCAGCCGAATCGGACAGAACACTGAAGCTTTCTTT.

The chain links TRBV6-5 to TRBJ1-2; D might be TRBD1 (6 bases). The V end was cut by 0 bases, the J end by 4 bases, with 6 bases between. This CDR3 contains 13 residues. Germline V gene sequence: CDR1 MNHEY, CDR2 SVGAGI. CDR3 nucleotides: TGTGCCAGCAGTTACTCGACAGGCTATGGCTACACCTTC. Amino acids: CASSYSTGYGYTF.

The chain joins TRBV7-2 to TRBJ1-2, with a possible D match to TRBD1 (6 bases). The CDR3 runs 13 residues. Deletions cut 2 bases from V and 3 bases from J, with 7 bases between. The germline CDR1 and CDR2 sequences are SGHTA and FQGNSA. Here the CDR3 reads CASSLNRDYGYTF. CDR3 nucleotides: TGTGCCAGCAGCTTAAACAGGGACTATGGCTACACCTTC.

In nucleotides, the CDR3 is TGTGCCAGTAGTATGCGGGAAGATCAGCCCCAGCATTTT. Translated: CASSMREDQPQHF. The rearrangement joins TRBV19 to TRBJ1-5; D remains ambiguous. Trimming stripped 3 bases from V and 5 bases from J, with 8 bases between. The CDR3 runs 13 residues. Germline values: CDR1 LNHDA, CDR2 SQIVND (reference sequence).

The CDR3 sequence: CASSPGGRSYNEQFF. For the CDR3, the DNA is TGTGCCAGCAGCCCGGGGGGACGCTCCTACAATGAGCAGTTCTTC. This chain uses TRBV5-4 with TRBJ2-1; 7 bases line up with TRBD2. CDR1 is SGHNT, CDR2 YYREEE, per germline (reference sequence). Losses at the gene ends were 4 bases for V and 0 bases for J; bases not matched to a gene: 4. CDR3 length: 15 residues. Full variable domain (remainder filled in from reference TRBV5-4 and TRBJ2-1): ETGVTQSPTHLIKTRGQQVTLRCSSQSGHNTVSWYQQALGQGPQFIFQYYREEENGRGNFPPRFSGLQFPNYSSELNVNALELDDSALYLCASSPGGRSYNEQFFGPGTRLTVL.

The chain links TRBV6-5 to TRBJ2-3; D is unclear. The CDR3 contains 14 residues. CDR1 is MNHEY, CDR2 SVGAGI, per germline. Trimming removed 6 bases from V and 2 bases from J, with 12 bases in between. The CDR3 is CASRRLTPTDTQYF. CDR3 coding DNA: TGTGCCAGCAGGCGGCTCACACCCACAGATACGCAGTATTTT.

The sample holds a few counts of this clone. The CDR3 bases are TGTGCCAGCAGTGCCTTCAGGGTCGGCTACGAGCAGTACTTC. Protein product: CASSAFRVGYEQYF. J is TRBJ2-7 and V is TRBV6-1, with TRBD1 as a possible D gene (5 bases). V was cut by 4 bases and J by 3 bases, with 13 bases left in between. This CDR3 spans 14 amino acids. The germline gives CDR1 MNHNS, CDR2 SASEGT.